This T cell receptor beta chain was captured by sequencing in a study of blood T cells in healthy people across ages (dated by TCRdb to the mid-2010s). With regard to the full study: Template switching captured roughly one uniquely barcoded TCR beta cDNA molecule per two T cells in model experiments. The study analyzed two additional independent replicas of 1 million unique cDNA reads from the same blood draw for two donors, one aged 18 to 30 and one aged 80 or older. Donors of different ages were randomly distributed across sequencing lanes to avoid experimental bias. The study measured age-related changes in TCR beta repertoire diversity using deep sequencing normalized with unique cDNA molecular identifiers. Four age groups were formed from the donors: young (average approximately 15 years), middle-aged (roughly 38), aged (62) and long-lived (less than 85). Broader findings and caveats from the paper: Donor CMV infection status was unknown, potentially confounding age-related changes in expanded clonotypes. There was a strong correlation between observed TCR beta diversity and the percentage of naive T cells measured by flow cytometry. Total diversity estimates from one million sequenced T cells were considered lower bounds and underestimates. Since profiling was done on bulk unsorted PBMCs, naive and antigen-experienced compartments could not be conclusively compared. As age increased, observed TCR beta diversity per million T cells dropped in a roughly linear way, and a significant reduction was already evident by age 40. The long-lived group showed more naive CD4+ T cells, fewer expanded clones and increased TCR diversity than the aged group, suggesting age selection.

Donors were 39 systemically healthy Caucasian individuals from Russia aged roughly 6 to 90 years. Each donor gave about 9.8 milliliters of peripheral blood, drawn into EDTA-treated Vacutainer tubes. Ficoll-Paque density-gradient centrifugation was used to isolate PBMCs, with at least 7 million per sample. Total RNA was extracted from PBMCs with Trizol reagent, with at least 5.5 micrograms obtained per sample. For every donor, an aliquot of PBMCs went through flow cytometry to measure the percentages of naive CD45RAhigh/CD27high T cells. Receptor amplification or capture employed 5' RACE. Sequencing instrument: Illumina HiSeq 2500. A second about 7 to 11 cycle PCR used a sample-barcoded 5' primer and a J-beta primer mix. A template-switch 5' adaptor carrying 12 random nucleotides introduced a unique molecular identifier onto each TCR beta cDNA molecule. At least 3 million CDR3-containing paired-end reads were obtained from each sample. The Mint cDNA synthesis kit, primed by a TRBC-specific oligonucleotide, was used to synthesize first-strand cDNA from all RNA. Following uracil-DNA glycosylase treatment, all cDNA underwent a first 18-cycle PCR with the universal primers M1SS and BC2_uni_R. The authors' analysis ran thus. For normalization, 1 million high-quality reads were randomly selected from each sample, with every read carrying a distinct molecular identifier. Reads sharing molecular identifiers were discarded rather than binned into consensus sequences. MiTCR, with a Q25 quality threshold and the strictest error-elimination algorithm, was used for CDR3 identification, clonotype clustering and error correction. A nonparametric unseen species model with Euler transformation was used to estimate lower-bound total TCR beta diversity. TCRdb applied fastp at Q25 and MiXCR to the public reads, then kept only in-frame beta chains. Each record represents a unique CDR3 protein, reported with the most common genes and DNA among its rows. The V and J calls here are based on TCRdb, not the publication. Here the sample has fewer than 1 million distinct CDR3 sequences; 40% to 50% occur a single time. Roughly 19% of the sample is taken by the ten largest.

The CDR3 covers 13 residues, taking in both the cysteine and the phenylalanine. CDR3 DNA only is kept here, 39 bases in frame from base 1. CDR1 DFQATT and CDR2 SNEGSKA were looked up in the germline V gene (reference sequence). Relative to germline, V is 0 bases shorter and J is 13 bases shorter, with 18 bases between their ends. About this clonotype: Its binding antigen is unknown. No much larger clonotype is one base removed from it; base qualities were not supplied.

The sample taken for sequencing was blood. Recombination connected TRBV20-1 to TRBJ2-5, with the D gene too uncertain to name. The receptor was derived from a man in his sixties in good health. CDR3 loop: CSARDTTQSPRYF. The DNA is TGCAGTGCTAGAGATACGACTCAATCCCCGAGGTACTTC.